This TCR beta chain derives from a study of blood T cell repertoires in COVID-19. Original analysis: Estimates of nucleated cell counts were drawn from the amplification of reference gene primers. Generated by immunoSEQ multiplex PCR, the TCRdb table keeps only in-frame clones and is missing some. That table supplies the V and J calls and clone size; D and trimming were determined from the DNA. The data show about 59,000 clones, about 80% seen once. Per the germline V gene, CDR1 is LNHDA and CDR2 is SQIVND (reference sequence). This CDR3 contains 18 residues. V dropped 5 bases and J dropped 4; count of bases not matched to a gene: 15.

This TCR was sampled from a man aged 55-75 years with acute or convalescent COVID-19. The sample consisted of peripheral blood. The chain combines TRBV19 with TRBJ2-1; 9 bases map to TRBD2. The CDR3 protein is CASSRGGRRLADYNEQFF. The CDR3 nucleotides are TGTGCCAGTAGTCGAGGGGGCAGGAGACTAGCGGATTACAATGAGCAGTTCTTC.